This T cell receptor (beta chain) was recovered during a study of blood T cell repertoires in COVID-19. Clones were sequenced by immunoSEQ multiplex PCR, and TCRdb holds only the in-frame ones, with some missing. The sample consists of about 180,000 clones, 80% to 90% of them appearing once. CDR3 length: 13 residues. The germline V and J ends were trimmed by 5 bases and 2 bases, with 9 bases remaining between them. Sequencing used peripheral blood. The rearrangement links TRBV12-3 or TRBV12-4 to TRBJ1-1, with D possibly being TRBD1 (5 bases). This receptor was identified in a man aged 18 to 35 who had recovered from COVID-19. The CDR3 DNA is TGTGCCAGCAGTGTTGACAGAAACACTGAAGCTTTCTTT. Encoded protein: CASSVDRNTEAFF.